The present T cell receptor beta chain was sequenced within a study of shared clonotypes between healthy human individuals (dated by TCRdb to the early 2020s). Background for the entire study: A few men and a couple of women, aged 18 to 49 years, made up the cohort. For each donor, CD4 naive and CD4 memory were each run on three plates, CD8 naive on two plates, and CD8 memory on one plate. To estimate repertoire size and how much clonotype sharing occurs between individuals, the study deeply sequenced the blood TCR repertoires of several healthy adults. To increase sequencing depth and limit assay-specific biases, TCR repertoire library preparation and sequencing were carried out by different laboratories using diverse techniques. Per donor, leukapheresis produced somewhere between about 0.85 and 10 billion PBMCs. What the research found in general, with its limitations: Pairwise subsampling indicated that sequencing depth was expected to affect the degree of clonotype sharing among donors. Rarefaction of sorted-subset datasets indicated incomplete sequencing despite the large sequencing depth. Across four donors, 5% to 6% of naive CD4, 3.5% of naive CD8, around 2.5% of memory CD4, and roughly 0.41% of memory CD8 clonotypes were shared. Sampling was limited to blood, and TCR repertoires in tissue likely differ from TCR repertoires in blood. Naive subsets generally had larger estimated clonotype richness than memory subsets. Higher generation probabilities were observed for clonotypes shared by all four sorted-subset donors than for non-shared clonotypes. The small number of donors limited the genetic and exposure-history diversity represented.

The donors were healthy, HIV-negative adults with no recently reported acute infections or vaccinations. Every donor was a Caucasian adult residing in Nashville, Tennessee, USA. CD4+ T cells were enriched by magnetic negative selection, after which naive cells were positively selected on CD45RA and the negative fraction was taken as the memory subset. Blood was obtained by leukapheresis, after which PBMCs were separated by Ficoll-Histopaque density gradient centrifugation and cryopreserved in liquid nitrogen vapor phase. Analytical flow cytometry was used to check the purity and quantity of each magnetically sorted T cell population. Each sorted fraction had its genomic DNA isolated and then quantified by UV absorbance on a Nanodrop 2000c. TCR CDR3 regions were amplified from genomic DNA by multiplex PCR using the deep immunoSEQ assay. Extracted genomic DNA from each cell subset was spread evenly across all wells of several immunoSEQ 96-well plates, with each plate serving as a replicate. For sorted subsets, around 0.2 ug genomic DNA, equal to 25,000 to 35,000 T cell genomes, was loaded into each replicate PCR. Purified libraries were quantified with a Qubit 3.0 fluorometer, sized on a Bioanalyzer 2100, and re-quantified with the KAPA Library Quantification kit. Every immunoSEQ 96-well plate was sequenced on a dedicated single-read 150-cycle Illumina NextSeq 550 flow cell. The paper's data handling went like this. Because only junctional sequences without quality scores were contained in the immunoSEQ output, filtering matching that applied to full-length reads could not be performed. Sequences were annotated with PyIR, a Python wrapper for IgBLAST v1.9, and V/J genes and CDR3 were assigned using IMGT germline references. Reads were filtered out if the reads had weak V/J assignments (E-value above 1e-6), no CDR3, stop codons, out-of-frame junctions, or ambiguous translated residues. V3J clonotypes were defined as sequences sharing an identical inferred V gene, J gene, and CDR3 amino acid sequence. Percentage overlap between repertoires was calculated by dividing the number of shared unique clonotypes by the size of the smaller repertoire. RTK rarefaction, the Chao1 estimator, and Recon v2.1 estimates of unobserved clonotypes were used to assess repertoire richness. Generation probabilities were computed with OLGA for all TCRbeta clonotypes obtained by the gDNA method from four donors. Entries here come from immuneACCESS through TCRdb and include only in-frame sequences with V and J called. Some clones fail to appear in such tables; in the studies checked, an unresolved V gene covers under half of the shortfall, and the cause of the remainder is unknown. The V and J calls and clone size come from that table; D and trimming were worked out from the DNA. The sample table holds under 1,100,000 clones, of which approximately 76% were seen once. The leading ten clones occupy approximately 1.5% of the sample.

On this clone: Its cognate antigen has yet to be identified. No much larger clonotype is one base removed from it; base qualities were not supplied.

CDR1 is given as SQVTM and CDR2 as ANQGSEA, both from the germline V gene. From the cysteine up to the phenylalanine, the CDR3 has a length of 14 residues. The kept DNA is CDR3 alone, 42 bases in frame from the first base. Trimming takes 6 bases off V and 5 bases off J; junction bases not matched to a gene: 10. The sequence was collected from a man younger than 35 in good health. The source material was memory CD4+ T cells sorted from blood. The intended sense of this specimen's cell subset or site label: CD45RA-negative fraction. The V gene is TRBV29-1 and the J gene is TRBJ2-1; 7 bases in between match TRBD1. The CDR3 region: CSVLAGGINNEQFF. The DNA reads TGCAGCGTCCTTGCAGGGGGTATCAACAATGAGCAGTTCTTC.